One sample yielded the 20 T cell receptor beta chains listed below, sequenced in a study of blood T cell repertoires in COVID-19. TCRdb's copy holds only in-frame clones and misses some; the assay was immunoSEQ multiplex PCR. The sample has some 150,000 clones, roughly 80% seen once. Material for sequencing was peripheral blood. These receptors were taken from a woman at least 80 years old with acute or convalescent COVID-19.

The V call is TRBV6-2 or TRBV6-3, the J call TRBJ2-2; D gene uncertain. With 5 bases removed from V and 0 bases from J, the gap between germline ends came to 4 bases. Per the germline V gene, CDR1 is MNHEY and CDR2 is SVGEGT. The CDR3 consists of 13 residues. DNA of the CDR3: TGTGCCAGCAGTCTCGCGAACACCGGGGAGCTGTTTTTT. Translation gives CASSLANTGELFF.

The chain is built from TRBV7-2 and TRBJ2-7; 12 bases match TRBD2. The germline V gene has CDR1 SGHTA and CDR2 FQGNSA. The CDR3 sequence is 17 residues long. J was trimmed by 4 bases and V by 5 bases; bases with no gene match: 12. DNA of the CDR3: TGTGCCAGCAGCCCCCCCGGACTAGCGGGGACCCCGTACGAGCAGTACTTC. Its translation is CASSPPGLAGTPYEQYF.

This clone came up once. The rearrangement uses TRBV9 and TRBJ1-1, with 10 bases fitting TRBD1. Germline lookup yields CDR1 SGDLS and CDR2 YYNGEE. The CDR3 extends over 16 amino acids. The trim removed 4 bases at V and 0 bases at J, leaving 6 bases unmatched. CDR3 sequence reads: CASSRGQGLMNTEAFF. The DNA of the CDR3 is TGTGCCAGCAGCCGGGGACAGGGGCTCATGAACACTGAAGCTTTCTTT. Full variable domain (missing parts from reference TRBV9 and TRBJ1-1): DSGVTQTPKHLITATGQRVTLRCSPRSGDLSVYWYQQSLDQGLQFLIQYYNGEERAKGNILERFSAQQFPDLHSELNLSSLELGDSALYFCASSRGQGLMNTEAFFGQGTRLTVV.

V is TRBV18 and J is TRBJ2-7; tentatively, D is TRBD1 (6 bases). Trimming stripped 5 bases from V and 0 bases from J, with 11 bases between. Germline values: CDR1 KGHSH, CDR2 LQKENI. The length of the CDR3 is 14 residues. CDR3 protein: CASSKDSSSYEQYF. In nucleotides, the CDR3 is TGTGCCAGCTCAAAGGACAGTAGCTCCTACGAGCAGTACTTC.

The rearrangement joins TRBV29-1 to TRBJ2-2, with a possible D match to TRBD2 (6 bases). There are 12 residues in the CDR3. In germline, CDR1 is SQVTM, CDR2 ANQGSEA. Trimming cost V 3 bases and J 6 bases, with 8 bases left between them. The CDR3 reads CSVEGEAGELFF. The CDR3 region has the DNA TGCAGCGTTGAGGGGGAGGCCGGGGAGCTGTTTTTT.

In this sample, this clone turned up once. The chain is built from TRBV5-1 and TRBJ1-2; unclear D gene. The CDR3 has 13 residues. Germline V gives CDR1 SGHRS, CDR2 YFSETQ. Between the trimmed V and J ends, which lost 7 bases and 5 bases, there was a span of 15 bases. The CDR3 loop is CASGGRRGYGYTF. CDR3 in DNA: TGCGCCAGCGGCGGTCGTCGGGGTTATGGCTACACCTTC. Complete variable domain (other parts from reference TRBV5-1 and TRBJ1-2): KAGVTQTPRYLIKTRGQQVTLSCSPISGHRSVSWYQQTPGQGLQFLFEYFSETQRNKGNFPGRFSGRQFSNSRSEMNVSTLELGDSALYLCASGGRRGYGYTFGSGTRLTVV.

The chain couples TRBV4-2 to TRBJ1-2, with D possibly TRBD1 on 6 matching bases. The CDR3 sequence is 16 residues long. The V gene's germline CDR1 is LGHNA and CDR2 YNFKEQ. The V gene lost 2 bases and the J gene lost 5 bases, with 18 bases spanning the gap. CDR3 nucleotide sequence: TGTGCCAGCAGCCAACCCTTACAGGGTACGCTGTATGGCTACACCTTC. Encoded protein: CASSQPLQGTLYGYTF.

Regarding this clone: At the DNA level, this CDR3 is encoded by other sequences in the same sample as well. This chain's CDR3 is CASSLGQSSGNTIYF. The CDR3 DNA reads as TGTGCCAGCTCACTCGGACAGTCCTCTGGAAACACCATATATTTT. The rearrangement joins TRBV18 to TRBJ1-3; possibly TRBD1 for D (6 bases). Trimming pared 4 bases from V and 0 bases from J, leaving 10 bases between. The CDR3 length is 15 residues. Germline CDR1 reads KGHSH; CDR2 reads LQKENI.

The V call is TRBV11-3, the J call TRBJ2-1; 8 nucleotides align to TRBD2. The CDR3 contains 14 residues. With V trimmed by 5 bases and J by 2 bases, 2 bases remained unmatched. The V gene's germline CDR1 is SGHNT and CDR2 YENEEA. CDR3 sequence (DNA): TGTGCCAGCAGCCGGGGGGGGCCCTACAATGAGCAGTTCTTC. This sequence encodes CASSRGGPYNEQFF.

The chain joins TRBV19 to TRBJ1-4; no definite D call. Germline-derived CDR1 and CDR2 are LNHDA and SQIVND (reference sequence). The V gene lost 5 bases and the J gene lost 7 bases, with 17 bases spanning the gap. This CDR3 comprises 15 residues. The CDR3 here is CASSPLLGDTEKLFF. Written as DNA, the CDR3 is TGTGCCAGTAGTCCCCTCTTGGGAGATACTGAAAAACTGTTTTTT.

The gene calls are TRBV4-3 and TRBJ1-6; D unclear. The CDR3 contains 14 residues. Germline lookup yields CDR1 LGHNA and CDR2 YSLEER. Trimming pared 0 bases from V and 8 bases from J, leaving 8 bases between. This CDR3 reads CASSQDRGDSPLHF. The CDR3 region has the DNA TGCGCCAGCAGCCAAGATCGCGGGGATTCACCCCTCCACTTT.

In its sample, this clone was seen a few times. CDR3 amino acids: CGGSNSAGGNTIYF. Here the CDR3 DNA reads TGTGGAGGATCGAATTCAGCGGGAGGAAACACCATATATTTT. The chain carries TRBV6-5 and TRBJ1-3; D unclear. The germline V gene encodes CDR1 MNHEY and CDR2 SVGAGI. The CDR3 has 14 residues.

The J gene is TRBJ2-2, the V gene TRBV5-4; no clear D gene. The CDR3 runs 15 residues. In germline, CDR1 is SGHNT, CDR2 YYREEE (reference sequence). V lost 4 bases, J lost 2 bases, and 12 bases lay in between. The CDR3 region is CASSPPGLNTGELFF. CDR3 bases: TGTGCCAGCAGCCCACCGGGTCTTAACACCGGGGAGCTGTTTTTT. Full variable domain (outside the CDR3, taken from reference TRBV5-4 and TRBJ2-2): ETGVTQSPTHLIKTRGQQVTLRCSSQSGHNTVSWYQQALGQGPQFIFQYYREEENGRGNFPPRFSGLQFPNYSSELNVNALELDDSALYLCASSPPGLNTGELFFGEGSRLTVL.

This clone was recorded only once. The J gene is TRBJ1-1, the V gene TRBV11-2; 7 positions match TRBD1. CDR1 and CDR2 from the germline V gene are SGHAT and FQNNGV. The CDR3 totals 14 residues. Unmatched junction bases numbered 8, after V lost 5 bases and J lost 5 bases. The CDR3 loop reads CASSESQGNTEAFF. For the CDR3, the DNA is TGTGCCAGCAGCGAATCACAGGGGAATACTGAAGCTTTCTTT.

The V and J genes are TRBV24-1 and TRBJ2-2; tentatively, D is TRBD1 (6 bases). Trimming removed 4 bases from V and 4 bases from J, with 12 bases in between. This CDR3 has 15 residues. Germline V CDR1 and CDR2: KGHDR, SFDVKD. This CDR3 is CATSDPRGITGELFF. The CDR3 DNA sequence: TGTGCCACCAGTGACCCCAGGGGAATCACCGGGGAGCTGTTTTTT.

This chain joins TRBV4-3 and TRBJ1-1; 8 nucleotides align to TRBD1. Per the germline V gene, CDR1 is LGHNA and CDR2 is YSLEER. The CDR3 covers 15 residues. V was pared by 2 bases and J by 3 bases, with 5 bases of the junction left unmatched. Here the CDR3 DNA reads TGCGCCAGCAGCCAACCAGGGGGCGCGGACACTGAAGCTTTCTTT. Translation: CASSQPGGADTEAFF.

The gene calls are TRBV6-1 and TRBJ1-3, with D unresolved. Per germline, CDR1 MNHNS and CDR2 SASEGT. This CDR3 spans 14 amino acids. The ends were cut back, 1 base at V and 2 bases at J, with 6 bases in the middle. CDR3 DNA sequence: TGTGCCAGCAGTGAAGAGAGTACTGGAAACACCATATATTTT. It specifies CASSEESTGNTIYF.

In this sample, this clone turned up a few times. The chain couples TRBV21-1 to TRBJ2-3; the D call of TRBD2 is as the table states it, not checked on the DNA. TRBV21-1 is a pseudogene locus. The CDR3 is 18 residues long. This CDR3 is CASSRKGPTSGGTDTQYF. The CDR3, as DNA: TGTGCCAGCAGCAGGAAAGGCCCGACTAGCGGGGGCACAGATACGCAGTATTTT.

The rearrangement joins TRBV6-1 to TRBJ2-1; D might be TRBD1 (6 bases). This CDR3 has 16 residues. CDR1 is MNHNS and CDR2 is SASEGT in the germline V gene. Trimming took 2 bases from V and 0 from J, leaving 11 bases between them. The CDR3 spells CASSEKGTSSYNEQFF. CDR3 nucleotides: TGTGCCAGCAGTGAAAAGGGGACAAGCTCCTACAATGAGCAGTTCTTC.

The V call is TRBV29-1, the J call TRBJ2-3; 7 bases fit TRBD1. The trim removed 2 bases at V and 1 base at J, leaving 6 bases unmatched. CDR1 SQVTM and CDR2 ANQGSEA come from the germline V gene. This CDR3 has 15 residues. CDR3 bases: TGCAGCGTTGAATGGTATACAGGGGGCACAGATACGCAGTATTTT. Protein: CSVEWYTGGTDTQYF.